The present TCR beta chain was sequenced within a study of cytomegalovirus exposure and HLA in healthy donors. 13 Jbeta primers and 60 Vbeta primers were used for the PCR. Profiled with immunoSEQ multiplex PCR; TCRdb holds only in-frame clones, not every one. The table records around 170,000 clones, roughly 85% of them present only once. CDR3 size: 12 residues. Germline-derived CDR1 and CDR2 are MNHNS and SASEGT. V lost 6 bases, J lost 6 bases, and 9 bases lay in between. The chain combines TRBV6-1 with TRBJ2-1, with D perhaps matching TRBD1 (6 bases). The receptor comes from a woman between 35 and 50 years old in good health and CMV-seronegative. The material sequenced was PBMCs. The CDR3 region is CASRGDTNEQFF. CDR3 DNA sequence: TGTGCCAGCAGGGGGGACACCAATGAGCAGTTCTTC.